A single sample gave rise to the 25 T cell receptor beta chains below, sequenced in a study of OX40 agonist ivuxolimab in advanced cancers. Profiled with immunoSEQ multiplex PCR; TCRdb holds only in-frame clones, not every one. The sample has around 54,000 clones, approximately 90% seen once. The sequencing used CD4+ or CD8+ T cells sorted from blood, collected in a trial of the OX40 agonist ivuxolimab. The receptors shown here come from an adult with an advanced solid tumor such as melanoma, head and neck, liver or kidney cancer.

This chain links TRBV25-1 with TRBJ2-1, with D perhaps TRBD2 (6 bases). The V and J ends lost 8 bases and 8 bases respectively, with 16 bases between them. The germline V gene has CDR1 MGHDK and CDR2 SYGVNS. This CDR3 region has 13 residues. The CDR3 DNA reads TGTGCCAGCGGGGCGGGGTATGGTCATGAGCAGTTCTTC. Its protein is CASGAGYGHEQFF. Supplemented by reference TRBV25-1 and TRBJ2-1, the full variable domain reads EADIYQTPRYLVIGTGKKITLECSQTMGHDKMYWYQQDPGMELHLIHYSYGVNSTEKGDLSSESTVSRIRTEHFPLTLESARPSHTSQYLCASGAGYGHEQFFGPGTRLTVL.

This clone was detected only a few times. This chain links TRBV5-4 with TRBJ1-1; the D is unclear. V lost 0 bases to trimming and J lost 0 bases, with 6 bases between them. The CDR3 contains 14 residues. Germline V gives CDR1 SGHNT, CDR2 YYREEE (reference sequence). CDR3 bases: TGTGCCAGCAGCTTGGGGCAGATGAACACTGAAGCTTTCTTT. Translated: CASSLGQMNTEAFF.

This clone was detected only once. CDR3 in DNA: TGTGCCAGCAGCTTAGCTGGCGACAGGGAAAGACCCTACGAGCAGTACTTC. As protein: CASSLAGDRERPYEQYF. This chain connects TRBV7-9 to TRBJ2-7, with 7 nucleotides matching TRBD1. CDR1 and CDR2 (germline): SEHNR, FQNEAQ (reference sequence). The ends lost 0 bases at V and 2 bases at J; junction bases unmatched: 10. This CDR3 has 17 residues.

The chain recombines TRBV5-1 with TRBJ2-5; a possible D gene is TRBD2 (7 bases). The CDR3 sequence is 15 residues long. Germline assignment: CDR1 SGHRS and CDR2 YFSETQ. V shed 4 bases and J shed 2 bases, with 15 bases lying between them. The CDR3 spells CASSRLGGAQETQYF. The CDR3, as DNA: TGCGCCAGCAGCCGCTTGGGGGGGGCTCAAGAGACCCAGTACTTC.

V usage is TRBV19 and J usage is TRBJ1-2; D is undetermined. The CDR3 is 16 amino acids. CDR1 and CDR2 from the germline V gene are LNHDA and SQIVND (reference sequence). V was trimmed by 0 bases and J by 3 bases, leaving 14 bases between them. DNA of the CDR3: TGTGCCAGTAGTATAGACAGCTCCTATGGGGACTATGGCTACACCTTC. It specifies CASSIDSSYGDYGYTF.

The chain joins TRBV7-8 to TRBJ1-1, with 7 bases that match TRBD1. The germline CDR1 and CDR2 sequences are SGHVS and FQNEAQ. This CDR3 has 14 residues. With 4 bases clipped from V and 3 bases from J, the junction kept 5 bases outside the gene matches. The DNA of the CDR3 is TGTGCCAGCAGCTCCCGGGACAGCTACACTGAAGCTTTCTTT. Its protein product is CASSSRDSYTEAFF.

The V gene is TRBV25-1, the J gene TRBJ2-7, with D tentatively TRBD2 (5 bases). V was shortened by 3 bases and J by 0 bases, with 6 bases between the two germline ends. CDR1 and CDR2 from the germline V gene are MGHDK and SYGVNS. There are 13 residues in the CDR3. The CDR3 protein is CASSERVSYEQYF. The CDR3, as DNA: TGTGCCAGCAGTGAGAGGGTCTCCTACGAGCAGTACTTC.

The chain couples TRBV9 to TRBJ2-1; tentative D call: TRBD1 (6 bases). The CDR3 loop spans 15 amino acids. Germline assignment: CDR1 SGDLS and CDR2 YYNGEE. Trimming removed 0 bases from V and 4 bases from J, with 11 bases in between. CDR3 in DNA: TGTGCCAGCAGCGTAGAGGGGGACCGTTACAATGAGCAGTTCTTC. Protein: CASSVEGDRYNEQFF.

The chain carries TRBV20-1 and TRBJ1-1; D gene ambiguous. Trimming removed 3 bases at V and 7 bases at J, with 6 bases between. CDR1 is DFQATT, CDR2 SNEGSKA, per germline (reference sequence). The CDR3 has 10 residues. The CDR3 region is CSARSLEAFF. CDR3 nucleotide sequence: TGCAGTGCTAGGTCCCTTGAAGCTTTCTTT.

This rearrangement joins TRBV4-3 to TRBJ2-2; unclear D gene. The V and J ends lost 0 bases and 7 bases respectively, with 6 bases between them. Germline CDR1 and CDR2: LGHNA and YSLEER. The CDR3 spans 13 residues. CDR3 region: CASSQDPHGELFF. The CDR3 bases are TGCGCCAGCAGCCAAGATCCCCACGGGGAGCTGTTTTTT.

The chain recombines TRBV6-5 with TRBJ1-2, with D maybe TRBD1 (6 bases). The CDR3 runs 13 residues. Trimming removed 7 bases from V and 7 bases from J, with 16 bases in between. The germline V gene encodes CDR1 MNHEY and CDR2 SVGAGI. CDR3 bases: TGTGCCAGCACTCCGGGGGCGACTTTTGGCTACACCTTC. Translated: CASTPGATFGYTF.

V is TRBV5-1 and J is TRBJ1-2; TRBD1 matches 8 bases. Germline trimming cut 5 bases from V and 6 bases from J; bases unmatched to any gene: 6. This CDR3 comprises 13 residues. Germline assignment: CDR1 SGHRS and CDR2 YFSETQ. CDR3: CASSFDRGDGYTF. In DNA, the CDR3 is TGCGCCAGCAGTTTCGACAGGGGCGATGGCTACACCTTC.

This clone was found once. The chain joins TRBV9 to TRBJ2-3; D is perhaps TRBD2 (6 bases). Deletions cut 4 bases from V and 1 base from J, with 13 bases between. The CDR3 has 15 amino acids. The germline CDR1 and CDR2 sequences are SGDLS and YYNGEE. CDR3 region: CASSPSGVRTDTQYF. The CDR3 DNA sequence: TGTGCCAGCAGCCCTTCGGGGGTACGCACAGATACGCAGTATTTT.

The chain combines TRBV9 with TRBJ1-2; 8 bases fit TRBD1. J gave up 4 bases and V 4 bases, and 9 bases lay outside the gene matches. CDR3 length equals 15 residues. Looked up from germline, CDR1 is SGDLS and CDR2 is YYNGEE. The CDR3 sequence: CASSIRQGRGYGYTF. The CDR3 region has the DNA TGTGCCAGCAGCATCCGACAGGGGAGAGGCTATGGCTACACCTTC.

The gene calls are TRBV27 and TRBJ1-1, with D perhaps TRBD1 (6 bases). V was clipped by 6 bases and J by 1 base, with 21 bases between them. CDR1 is MNHEY and CDR2 is SMNVEV in the germline V gene (reference sequence). The CDR3 has 17 amino acids. The CDR3 sequence is CASRSFAAGAGNTEAFF. The CDR3 nucleotides read TGTGCCAGCAGATCCTTCGCGGCGGGGGCCGGGAACACTGAAGCTTTCTTT.

The chain joins TRBV6-4 to TRBJ1-5; the D is unclear. V gave up 8 bases and J gave up 1 base, with 9 bases separating them. Germline loops: CDR1 MRHNA, CDR2 SNTAGT. The CDR3 totals 13 residues. DNA for the CDR3: TGTGCCAGCCCTTCGAACAGCAATCAGCCCCAGCATTTT. As protein: CASPSNSNQPQHF.

V is TRBV7-9 and J is TRBJ2-7, with D tentatively TRBD1 (5 bases). The CDR3 runs 16 residues. Deletions cut 0 bases from V and 3 bases from J, with 15 bases between. Germline CDR1 is SEHNR and CDR2 is FQNEAQ (reference sequence). The DNA for the CDR3 is TGTGCCAGCAGCTTAGCGTACGGACACTCAAACTACGAGCAGTACTTC. It is translated as CASSLAYGHSNYEQYF.

V is TRBV19 and J is TRBJ1-5; 8 nucleotides match TRBD1. The CDR3 extends over 14 amino acids. Germline V gene lookup returns CDR1 LNHDA and CDR2 SQIVND (reference sequence). V shed 6 bases, J shed 5 bases, and the junction held 6 bases outside the gene matches. CDR3 nucleotide sequence: TGTGCCAGTAGGGCTGGACAGGGCCATCAGCCCCAGCATTTT. As protein: CASRAGQGHQPQHF.

V gene TRBV6-6 combines with J gene TRBJ2-7; 10 bases fit TRBD1. Germline assignment: CDR1 MNHNY and CDR2 SVGAGI (reference sequence). Unmatched junction bases numbered 7, after V lost 8 bases and J lost 0 bases. The CDR3 spans 15 residues. CDR3 DNA sequence: TGTGCCAGCGGGACAGGGGCCCATAGCTCCTACGAGCAGTACTTC. Translating gives CASGTGAHSSYEQYF.

The rearrangement uses TRBV27 and TRBJ2-4; D is uncertain. Trimming shortened V by 7 bases and J by 0 bases, and 10 bases separated the two germline ends. Germline CDR1 MNHEY, CDR2 SMNVEV (reference sequence). This CDR3 is 14 amino acids long. The CDR3 here is CASKPILAKNIQYF. CDR3 DNA sequence: TGTGCCAGCAAACCGATACTAGCCAAAAACATTCAGTACTTC.

J is TRBJ1-2 and V is TRBV19, with D maybe TRBD1 (5 bases). The CDR3 length is 15 residues. V shed 5 bases and J shed 3 bases, with 16 bases lying between them. Germline V gene sequence: CDR1 LNHDA, CDR2 SQIVND (reference sequence). The CDR3 region is CASSFGTGLYYGYTF. CDR3 nucleotides: TGTGCCAGTAGTTTCGGAACAGGCCTATACTATGGCTACACCTTC.

The chain uses TRBV11-2 and TRBJ2-7; D is ambiguous. CDR1 is SGHAT, CDR2 FQNNGV, per germline. The CDR3 is 12 residues long. V gave up 3 bases and J gave up 4 bases, with 7 bases separating them. The CDR3 DNA is TGTGCCAGCAGCTTGGCGGCATACGAGCAGTACTTC. Protein: CASSLAAYEQYF.

This clone turned up a few times. V usage is TRBV5-4 and J usage is TRBJ2-7; perhaps D is TRBD1 or TRBD2 (5 bases each). Per germline, CDR1 SGHNT and CDR2 YYREEE (reference sequence). The CDR3 spans 14 residues. V was cut by 4 bases and J by 3 bases, with 14 bases left in between. CDR3 sequence reads: CASSPDTRGYEQYF. Here the CDR3 DNA reads TGTGCCAGCAGCCCCGACACGAGGGGCTACGAGCAGTACTTC.

The genes are TRBV30 and TRBJ2-7; D ambiguous. CDR1 is GTSNPN and CDR2 is SVGIG in the germline V gene (reference sequence). The CDR3 runs 11 residues. Trimming removed 2 bases from V and 2 bases from J, with 4 bases in between. CDR3 bases: TGTGCCTGGAGTATAACCTACGAGCAGTACTTC. Protein sequence: CAWSITYEQYF. The whole variable domain, remainder taken from reference TRBV30 and TRBJ2-7, is SQTIHQWPATLVQPVGSPLSLECTVEGTSNPNLYWYRQAAGRGLQLLFYSVGIGQISSEVPQNLSASRPQDRQFILSSKKLLLSDSGFYLCAWSITYEQYFGPGTRLTVT.

The chain has TRBV6-1 and TRBJ1-5; D remains unclear. V dropped 2 bases and J dropped 9 bases, with 17 bases sitting between them. CDR1 MNHNS and CDR2 SASEGT come from the germline V gene. The CDR3 loop spans 15 amino acids. CDR3 nucleotide sequence: TGTGCCAGCAGTGAAATGAGTTCCTTTTATCGGCCCCAGCATTTT. Protein product: CASSEMSSFYRPQHF.